This TCR beta chain was identified during a study of blood T cell repertoires in COVID-19. Trimming took off 7 bases at V and 5 bases at J, with 6 bases between the two ends. This CDR3 region has 12 residues. Per the germline V gene, CDR1 is SEHNR and CDR2 is FQNEAQ (reference sequence). In the study's own analysis: It was from reference gene primer amplification that nucleated cell counts were estimated. Data came from immunoSEQ multiplex PCR; TCRdb stores just in-frame clones and leaves some out. V and J calls plus clone size are reproduced from that table; the DNA served to infer D and trimming. The sample has about 370,000 clones, over 75% seen once.

The material sequenced was PBMCs or T cells enriched from blood (not recorded which). J is TRBJ1-6 and V is TRBV7-9, with no clear D. The source of this sequence is a man aged 18 to 29 who had recovered from COVID-19. The CDR3 DNA reads TGTGCCAGCAATTCGGATAATTCACCCCTCCACTTT. Its protein is CASNSDNSPLHF.